This TCR beta chain was retrieved from a study of cytomegalovirus exposure and HLA in healthy donors. Overall study findings and caveats: Roughly uniform depth of sequencing across donors was assumed in presence/absence analyses. The study designated around 150 TCR beta chains cytomegalovirus-associated. TCR beta sequences reportedly predicted the HLA-A and HLA-B alleles of most subjects accurately.

Use of 60 Vbeta and 13 Jbeta primers characterized the PCR. Some clones are missing from TCRdb's copy, which holds only in-frame ones; the method was immunoSEQ multiplex PCR. The sample holds around 140,000 clones; 77% are singletons and the top ten take about 1.7%. The CDR3 is 17 amino acids. The germline V gene has CDR1 SGHRS and CDR2 YFSETQ. V dropped 7 bases and J dropped 2 bases, with 21 bases sitting between them. A note on this clone: Its cognate antigen is unknown.

Healthy bone marrow donors formed the donor group. The TCR sequence derives from a female donor in good health and CMV-seronegative. Sequenced sample: PBMCs. The V and J genes are TRBV5-1 and TRBJ2-2, with D tentatively TRBD2 (7 bases). This chain's CDR3 is CASGPKGGGLNTGELFF. For the CDR3, the DNA is TGCGCCAGCGGCCCCAAGGGCGGGGGCCTCAACACCGGGGAGCTGTTTTTT.